This T cell receptor beta chain was identified during a study of cytomegalovirus exposure and HLA in healthy donors. Study-wide results and limits: TCR beta sequences reportedly predicted the HLA-A and HLA-B alleles of most subjects accurately. Rarity characterized most TCR sequences, yet some public TCRs appeared in many donors.

The PCR had 60 Vbeta and 13 Jbeta primers. Using immunoSEQ multiplex PCR, the repertoire was profiled, and TCRdb retains in-frame clones only, with some absent. The sample has 140,000 to 150,000 clones; around 79% are singletons. The CDR3 runs 19 residues. CDR1 SNHLY and CDR2 FYNNEI come from the germline V gene. The V gene end was trimmed by 4 bases and the J gene end by 0 bases; junction bases not matched to a gene: 15. Although they were nominally healthy when sampled, donors likely had unrecorded immune exposures. About this clone itself: The antigen remains unidentified.

This chain connects TRBV2 to TRBJ1-5, with 7 positions matching TRBD1. Source material: PBMCs. This sequence originates from a middle-aged woman in good health and CMV-seropositive. The CDR3 coding sequence is TGTGCCAGCAGTGGGAATCCCTGGACAGGTCTTTATAGCAATCAGCCCCAGCATTTT. It yields the protein CASSGNPWTGLYSNQPQHF.